This TCR beta chain was obtained from a study of blood T cell repertoires in COVID-19. Original data processing: From reference gene primer amplification, estimates of nucleated cell counts were derived. Produced via immunoSEQ multiplex PCR; TCRdb's table is partial and in-frame only. V, J and clone size derive from that table, while D and trimming were established from the DNA sequence. The table has over 50,000 clones, 76% seen once; the top ten hold around 6%. Only one count was recorded for this clone. The germline CDR1 and CDR2 sequences are SGHRS and YFSETQ. This CDR3 contains 15 residues. V shed 1 base and J 7 bases; nucleotides not matched to a gene: 9.

The sample consisted of peripheral blood. This chain connects TRBV5-1 to TRBJ1-2, with TRBD1 identical over 8 bases. This clonotype was obtained from a woman aged 45-59 years with active or convalescent COVID-19. The CDR3 coding sequence is TGCGCCAGCAGCTTGTTACAGGGGGGTAAAGGTGGCTACACCTTC. It encodes CASSLLQGGKGGYTF.